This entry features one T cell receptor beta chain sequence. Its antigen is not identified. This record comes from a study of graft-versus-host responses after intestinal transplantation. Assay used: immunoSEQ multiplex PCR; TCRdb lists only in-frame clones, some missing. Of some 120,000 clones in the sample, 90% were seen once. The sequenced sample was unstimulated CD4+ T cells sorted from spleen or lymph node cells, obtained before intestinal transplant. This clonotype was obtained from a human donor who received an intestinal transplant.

Here the CDR3 reads CAWSVQGLGGYTF. The CDR3 coding sequence is TGTGCCTGGAGTGTACAGGGGCTGGGTGGCTACACCTTC. The genes are TRBV30 and TRBJ1-2, with TRBD1 matching over 7 bases. Germline lookup yields CDR1 GTSNPN and CDR2 SVGIG (reference sequence). The J segment lost 7 bases and the V segment lost 0 bases, leaving 5 bases of the junction unmatched. There are 13 residues in the CDR3.